Below, 29 T cell receptor beta chains from the same sample are listed, as sequenced in a study of beta chain features in type 1 diabetes. Study-level findings and limits: Moderately but significantly shorter TCRB CDR3s were found in Type 1 diabetes patients in all four CD4+ subsets.

Since all of the isolated RNA was reverse transcribed, expressed TCRB transcripts were what got sequenced. Sequencing was performed with immunoSEQ multiplex PCR; in TCRdb, only in-frame clones are kept and a portion is missing. This sample has hundreds of thousands of clones, with roughly 12% found just once. Their antigens are not known. The sample was naive CD4+ T cells from blood. The receptors shown here come from a man between 18 and 35 years old with type 1 diabetes.

This clone was found a few times. The rearrangement joins TRBV27 to TRBJ1-5; 9 bases line up with TRBD1. V lost 5 bases to trimming and J lost 2 bases; unmatched junction nucleotides: 4. Germline V gene lookup returns CDR1 MNHEY and CDR2 SMNVEV (reference sequence). This CDR3 comprises 15 residues. The CDR3 nucleotides read TGTGCCAGCAGTCCGTGGACAGGGGGCAATCAGCCCCAGCATTTT. Its translation is CASSPWTGGNQPQHF.

The chain employs TRBV29-1 and TRBJ2-5; weak D call: TRBD2 (6 bases). The ends were cut back, 5 bases at V and 0 bases at J, with 13 bases in the middle. Germline CDR1 SQVTM, CDR2 ANQGSEA. CDR3 length: 14 residues. Here the CDR3 reads CSVRRATYQETQYF. The CDR3 DNA reads TGCAGCGTTAGGAGGGCTACTTACCAAGAGACCCAGTACTTC.

This clone was counted between two and nine times. In the same sample, other DNA sequences code for this CDR3. V is TRBV18 and J is TRBJ2-2, with D maybe TRBD1 (6 bases). Trimming pared 3 bases from V and 3 bases from J, leaving 8 bases between. Germline CDR1 is KGHSH and CDR2 is LQKENI. CDR3 size: 14 residues. The CDR3 region has the DNA TGTGCCAGCTCACCCAGGACAGACACCGGGGAGCTGTTTTTT. Protein: CASSPRTDTGELFF.

This clone was seen only a few times. J is TRBJ2-5 and V is TRBV2; D not certain. CDR1 and CDR2 from the germline V gene are SNHLY and FYNNEI. The CDR3 spans 12 residues. V lost 5 bases and J lost 5, with 9 bases in between. CDR3 sequence (DNA): TGTGCCAGCAGTCAGACTGGGGAGACCCAGTACTTC. Translated: CASSQTGETQYF.

This clone occurred a few times. The chain carries TRBV6-6 and TRBJ2-7; 12 bases are shared with TRBD1. J gave up 0 bases and V 6 bases, and 3 bases lay outside the gene matches. There are 15 residues in the CDR3. Germline CDR1 reads MNHNY; CDR2 reads SVGAGI (reference sequence). The chain's CDR3 is CASRGQGANSYEQYF. As DNA, the CDR3 is TGTGCCAGCAGGGGACAGGGGGCCAACTCCTACGAGCAGTACTTC.

A note on this clone: At the DNA level, this CDR3 is encoded by other sequences in the same sample as well. V usage is TRBV30 and J usage is TRBJ2-3; TRBD1 matches 10 bases. Germline assignment: CDR1 GTSNPN and CDR2 SVGIG (reference sequence). Trimming cost V 4 bases and J 1 base; bases outside gene matches: 5. The CDR3 has 15 residues. The CDR3 DNA sequence: TGTGCCTGGACCTCCGGGACAGGGGGCACAGATACGCAGTATTTT. This gives the protein CAWTSGTGGTDTQYF.

This rearrangement joins TRBV4-3 to TRBJ1-5; weak D call: TRBD1 (5 bases). CDR1 is LGHNA, CDR2 YSLEER, per germline. Trimming took off 0 bases at V and 1 base at J, with 10 bases between the two ends. The CDR3 length is 16 residues. The CDR3: CASSQDFRGSNQPQHF. The CDR3 nucleotides are TGCGCCAGCAGCCAAGATTTCCGGGGCAGCAATCAGCCCCAGCATTTT.

The chain has TRBV6-1 and TRBJ1-1; no firm D call. V was cut by 10 bases and J by 4 bases, with 16 bases left in between. The germline CDR1 and CDR2 sequences are MNHNS and SASEGT. CDR3 length: 13 residues. The CDR3 spells CATLTRSATEAFF. The CDR3 DNA reads TGTGCCACCCTCACAAGGTCGGCCACTGAAGCTTTCTTT.

This clone was seen a handful of times. The chain joins TRBV5-4 to TRBJ2-5; TRBD1 might be the D (5 bases). The CDR3 is 14 residues long. Germline values: CDR1 SGHNT, CDR2 YYREEE (reference sequence). V lost 0 bases to trimming and J lost 1 base, with 7 bases between them. The CDR3 DNA sequence: TGTGCCAGCAGCTTGGGAGACAGCCAAGAGACCCAGTACTTC. This encodes CASSLGDSQETQYF.

The V call is TRBV25-1, the J call TRBJ1-2; D is possibly TRBD1 (6 bases). This CDR3 has 13 residues. V was cut by 6 bases and J by 0 bases, with 8 bases left in between. Germline-derived CDR1 and CDR2 are MGHDK and SYGVNS. CDR3 sequence: CASRDSSNYGYTF. The CDR3, as DNA: TGTGCCAGCAGGGACAGCTCTAACTATGGCTACACCTTC.

The rearrangement links TRBV28 to TRBJ2-3; D is ambiguous. The germline CDR1 and CDR2 sequences are MDHEN and SYDVKM. V lost 6 bases to trimming and J lost 2 bases, with 6 bases between them. The CDR3 runs 12 residues. DNA for the CDR3: TGTGCCAGCAGCCGCTACACAGATACGCAGTATTTT. This codes for CASSRYTDTQYF.

This clone was detected only a few times. The chain is built from TRBV7-9 and TRBJ1-1, with 7 bases aligning to TRBD1. The CDR3 sequence is 13 residues long. Per the germline V gene, CDR1 is SEHNR and CDR2 is FQNEAQ (reference sequence). V trimming: 5 bases; J trimming: 6 bases; junction bases outside the gene matches: 6. The CDR3 region has the DNA TGTGCCAGCAGCCCACAGGGGTGGGCTGAAGCTTTCTTT. This sequence encodes CASSPQGWAEAFF.

This clone was seen a handful of times. The chain has TRBV10-3 and TRBJ2-7, with D hard to call. The CDR3 length is 14 residues. Germline values: CDR1 ENHRY, CDR2 SYGVKD. V was cut by 6 bases and J by 7 bases, with 19 bases left in between. This chain's CDR3 is CAIRPDGSIGEQYF. CDR3 coding DNA: TGTGCCATCAGGCCCGACGGCTCCATTGGAGAGCAGTACTTC.

The V call is TRBV20-1, the J call TRBJ2-7; maybe TRBD2 (6 bases). The CDR3 contains 10 residues. V was clipped by 5 bases and J by 12 bases, with 14 bases between them. CDR1 is DFQATT and CDR2 is SNEGSKA in the germline V gene (reference sequence). The CDR3 spells CSAEKRVAYF. CDR3 sequence (DNA): TGCAGTGCTGAGAAGCGGGTGGCGTACTTC.

This clone was detected only a few times. The chain couples TRBV10-3 to TRBJ1-4; TRBD1 matches 9 bases. In germline, CDR1 is ENHRY, CDR2 SYGVKD. The CDR3 contains 13 residues. Losses at the gene ends were 6 bases for V and 8 bases for J; bases not matched to a gene: 4. The CDR3: CAISSGTGEKLFF. In DNA form, the CDR3 reads TGTGCCATCAGCTCTGGGACAGGGGAAAAACTGTTTTTT.

The gene calls are TRBV25-1 and TRBJ2-3, with D possibly matching TRBD1 (5 bases). The CDR3 consists of 17 residues. The V end lost 1 base, the J end lost 1 base, and 15 bases lay between the germline ends. Germline V gives CDR1 MGHDK, CDR2 SYGVNS. Here the CDR3 DNA reads TGTGCCAGCAGTGAATTTAGGGCTAGGGGTCGCACAGATACGCAGTATTTT. Translating gives CASSEFRARGRTDTQYF.

This clone has more than one count but fewer than ten. The chain joins TRBV30 to TRBJ1-2; D ambiguous. Trimming left V 2 bases short and J 7 bases short, with 11 bases between. This CDR3 has 12 amino acids. Germline loops: CDR1 GTSNPN, CDR2 SVGIG (reference sequence). The CDR3 nucleotides are TGTGCCTGGAGTCCACCCCTCACTGGCTACACCTTC. It encodes CAWSPPLTGYTF.

A few counts support this clone. The chain recombines TRBV28 with TRBJ2-7, with D possibly TRBD2 on 5 matching bases. Trimming took 8 bases from V and 2 from J, leaving 10 bases between them. The CDR3 runs 12 residues. Germline V gene data show CDR1 as MDHEN and CDR2 as SYDVKM. Here the CDR3 reads CASERDTYEQYF. Here the CDR3 DNA reads TGTGCCAGCGAACGGGATACCTACGAGCAGTACTTC.

The chain has TRBV30 and TRBJ1-4; weak D call: TRBD1 (6 bases). The CDR3 extends over 12 amino acids. CDR1 GTSNPN and CDR2 SVGIG come from the germline V gene (reference sequence). V was shortened by 3 bases and J by 6 bases, with 8 bases between the two germline ends. CDR3 loop: CAWRQGDEKLFF. The CDR3 region has the DNA TGTGCCTGGAGACAGGGCGATGAAAAACTGTTTTTT.

V usage is TRBV4-1 and J usage is TRBJ1-2; D gene ambiguous. Deletions cut 3 bases from V and 4 bases from J, with 15 bases between. Germline loops: CDR1 MGHRA, CDR2 YSYEKL. There are 15 residues in the CDR3. The CDR3 coding sequence is TGCGCCAGCAGCCAGACTCCCGGACTGAGCTATGGCTACACCTTC. It is translated as CASSQTPGLSYGYTF.

This clone has a handful of counts. The CDR3 loop is CASTPRSPQIGANVLTF. CDR3 DNA: TGTGCCAGCACCCCTCGGAGCCCTCAAATCGGGGCCAACGTCCTGACTTTC. The chain recombines TRBV28 with TRBJ2-6; D gene uncertain. The CDR3 consists of 17 residues. Trimming pared 7 bases from V and 4 bases from J, leaving 20 bases between. The V gene's germline CDR1 is MDHEN and CDR2 SYDVKM. Full variable domain (remainder filled in from reference TRBV28 and TRBJ2-6): DVKVTQSSRYLVKRTGEKVFLECVQDMDHENMFWYRQDPGLGLRLIYFSYDVKMKEKGDIPEGYSVSREKKERFSLILESASTNQTSMYLCASTPRSPQIGANVLTFGAGSRLTVL.

This chain uses TRBV5-1 with TRBJ2-2; D is undetermined. The CDR3 is made up of 16 amino acids. Germline V CDR1 and CDR2: SGHRS, YFSETQ. The ends were cut back, 6 bases at V and 0 bases at J, with 15 bases in the middle. Written as DNA, the CDR3 is TGCGCCAGCACTGGCCCCCCGGCCTCGAACACCGGGGAGCTGTTTTTT. Its translation is CASTGPPASNTGELFF. The whole variable domain, remainder taken from reference TRBV5-1 and TRBJ2-2, is KAGVTQTPRYLIKTRGQQVTLSCSPISGHRSVSWYQQTPGQGLQFLFEYFSETQRNKGNFPGRFSGRQFSNSRSEMNVSTLELGDSALYLCASTGPPASNTGELFFGEGSRLTVL.

This clone was detected a few times. V is TRBV10-3 and J is TRBJ2-3, with a tentative D call TRBD2 (6 bases). V was cut by 2 bases and J by 4 bases, with 16 bases left in between. The CDR3 covers 16 residues. The germline gives CDR1 ENHRY, CDR2 SYGVKD. CDR3 loop: CAISEGIGGSADTQYF. CDR3 DNA: TGTGCCATCAGTGAGGGGATCGGGGGAAGCGCAGATACGCAGTATTTT.

The CDR3 DNA reads as TGTGCCAGCAGCCAAGATGGGACGGTGGGAACAGATACGCAGTATTTT. Amino acids: CASSQDGTVGTDTQYF. This chain connects TRBV4-2 to TRBJ2-3; the D call may be TRBD1 or TRBD2 (5 bases each). Per germline, CDR1 LGHNA and CDR2 YNFKEQ. V was clipped by 0 bases and J by 3 bases, with 13 bases between them. The CDR3 runs 16 residues.

This chain joins TRBV25-1 and TRBJ1-1, with TRBD1 matching 7 bases. Germline V gene data show CDR1 as MGHDK and CDR2 as SYGVNS. J gave up 4 bases and V 4 bases, and 12 bases lay outside the gene matches. The CDR3 extends over 16 amino acids. CDR3 DNA sequence: TGTGCCAGCAGTGTATTGGGACAGCCAACCCGCACTGAAGCTTTCTTT. Residues: CASSVLGQPTRTEAFF.

The gene calls are TRBV30 and TRBJ2-5; 8 bases match TRBD2. CDR3 size: 15 residues. CDR1 and CDR2 from the germline V gene are GTSNPN and SVGIG (reference sequence). Trimming at V came to 4 bases and at J to 1 base, leaving 8 bases not matched to a gene. CDR3 residues: CAWIFAGGLQETQYF. The CDR3 DNA is TGTGCCTGGATTTTCGCGGGGGGACTCCAAGAGACCCAGTACTTC.

A few counts support this clone. The genes are TRBV7-9 and TRBJ2-3, with a weak D call TRBD1 (5 bases). CDR1 is SEHNR and CDR2 is FQNEAQ in the germline V gene (reference sequence). The CDR3 spans 16 residues. With 3 bases removed from V and 0 bases from J, the gap between germline ends came to 13 bases. This CDR3 reads CASSLVLTGSTDTQYF. The CDR3 DNA follows: TGTGCCAGCAGCTTGGTCCTAACAGGTAGCACAGATACGCAGTATTTT. Complete variable domain (other parts from reference TRBV7-9 and TRBJ2-3): DTGVSQNPRHKITKRGQNVTFRCDPISEHNRLYWYRQTLGQGPEFLTYFQNEAQLEKSRLLSDRFSAERPKGSFSTLEIQRTEQGDSAMYLCASSLVLTGSTDTQYFGPGTRLTVL.

A few counts support this clone. The CDR3 region has the DNA TGCGCCAGCAGGCTAGCGGGGGGCCGCCAAGAGACCCAGTACTTC. Translation: CASRLAGGRQETQYF. The chain carries TRBV10-2 and TRBJ2-5, with 11 bases aligning to TRBD2. The CDR3 has 15 residues. Germline trimming cut 6 bases from V and 1 base from J; bases unmatched to any gene: 4. CDR1 is WSHSY, CDR2 SAAADI, per germline.

The chain joins TRBV4-1 to TRBJ1-2; a possible D gene is TRBD1 (5 bases). The CDR3 sequence is 13 residues long. V was cut by 1 base and J by 4 bases, with 7 bases left in between. Germline CDR1 is MGHRA and CDR2 is YSYEKL. In DNA form, the CDR3 reads TGCGCCAGCAGCCAAGGGGGACTCTATGGCTACACCTTC. Amino acid sequence: CASSQGGLYGYTF.